This T cell receptor (beta chain) emerged from a study of CD8 T cells in ankylosing spondylitis. This clonotype was counted at least ten times. TCRdb passed the 5' RACE reads through MiXCR, listing each CDR3 protein once. Counted here are some 40,000 distinct CDR3 sequences, around a tenth occurring once; the ten biggest clones make up more than 15%. The CDR3 runs 15 residues. Per the germline V gene, CDR1 is SGHTA and CDR2 is FQGNSA. V lost 5 bases and J 7 bases, leaving 21 bases between the germline ends. The specimen was blood, either unsorted or a sorted T cell fraction (not recorded which). The chain joins TRBV7-2 to TRBJ2-7; D may be TRBD2 (6 bases). This receptor was obtained from a male donor with ankylosing spondylitis or in good health (not recorded which). CDR3 protein: CASSPLRRGAGEQYF. The CDR3, as DNA: TGTGCCAGCAGCCCGTTACGACGCGGGGCGGGGGAGCAGTACTTC.